Each of the 18 T cell receptor beta chains below was sequenced from the same sample in a study of CD8+CD57+ T cells in acquired aplastic anemia. The use of genomic DNA as template underpinned the TCR beta VDJ and CDR3 profiling. TCRdb used MiXCR to reprocess the reads, holding one entry per CDR3 protein. This sample has 150,000 to 200,000 distinct CDR3 sequences; 47% occur once, and the top ten carry more than 0.85%. The sequenced patients had an expansion of CD8+CD57+ cells seen by flow cytometry. The sequenced sample was sorted CD4+, CD8+, or CD8+CD57+ T cells (not recorded which) from PBMCs. Receptors were obtained from a human donor with aplastic anemia.

This clonotype has ten or more counts. The chain combines TRBV19 with TRBJ1-1; 9 nucleotides align to TRBD1. V trimming: 5 bases; J trimming: 5 bases; junction bases outside the gene matches: 9. Germline values: CDR1 LNHDA, CDR2 SQIVND (reference sequence). The length of the CDR3 is 15 residues. The CDR3 sequence: CASSLRDRVFTEAFF. CDR3 bases: TGTGCCAGTAGTCTCCGGGACAGGGTATTTACTGAAGCTTTCTTT.

With respect to this clonotype: It may be a read error: a sequence one base away is much more abundant. The rearrangement links TRBV25-1 to TRBJ1-2; D uncertain. Trimming left V 6 bases short and J 4 bases short, with 18 bases between. Germline values: CDR1 MGHDK, CDR2 SYGVNS. This CDR3 is built from 15 residues. The CDR3 nucleotides read TGTGCCAGCAGCCAAGTTGGTGTTGGGAGCTATGGCTACACCTTC. Its translation is CASSQVGVGSYGYTF.

This clonotype occurred many times. The chain employs TRBV7-2 and TRBJ1-2; maybe TRBD1 (5 bases). The CDR3 has 14 amino acids. V was trimmed by 5 bases and J by 5 bases, leaving 15 bases between them. Germline V gene lookup returns CDR1 SGHTA and CDR2 FQGNSA. CDR3 protein: CASSTLGVTYGYTF. Written as DNA, the CDR3 is TGTGCCAGCAGCACTTTAGGGGTCACGTATGGCTACACCTTC. The variable domain in full, with the rest retrieved from reference TRBV7-2 and TRBJ1-2, is GAGVSQSPSNKVTEKGKDVELRCDPISGHTALYWYRQSLGQGLEFLIYFQGNSAPDKSGLPSDRFSAERTGGSVSTLTIQRTQQEDSAVYLCASSTLGVTYGYTFGSGTRLTVV.

The chain combines TRBV29-1 with TRBJ2-1; D is perhaps TRBD2 (6 bases). The CDR3 covers 10 residues. Trimming left V 7 bases short and J 5 bases short, with 6 bases between. CDR1 is SQVTM and CDR2 is ANQGSEA in the germline V gene. In DNA, the CDR3 is TGCAGCGCGGGGGACAATGAGCAGTTCTTC. This gives the protein CSAGDNEQFF.

This clonotype was recorded at least ten times. CDR3 sequence (DNA): TGCGCCAGCAGCCGCCTACCCGGAGACAGTCCCTACGAGCAGTACTTC. Translating gives CASSRLPGDSPYEQYF. This rearrangement joins TRBV4-1 to TRBJ2-7; a possible D gene is TRBD1 (5 bases). The CDR3 is 16 residues long. In germline, CDR1 is MGHRA, CDR2 YSYEKL. V dropped 4 bases and J dropped 2 bases, with 18 bases sitting between them.

The table lists this clonotype with many counts. V and J are TRBV2 and TRBJ2-3; 7 nucleotides agree with TRBD1. Germline V gene data show CDR1 as SNHLY and CDR2 as FYNNEI. The CDR3 contains 15 residues. V lost 6 bases to trimming and J lost 2 bases; unmatched junction nucleotides: 8. For the CDR3, the DNA is TGTGCCAGCAGGAAAACAGGGGACCACACAGATACGCAGTATTTT. This gives the protein CASRKTGDHTDTQYF.

This clonotype was recorded at least ten times. V is TRBV5-1 and J is TRBJ2-7, with 7 bases aligning to TRBD2. Germline V gives CDR1 SGHRS, CDR2 YFSETQ. There are 15 residues in the CDR3. With 4 bases clipped from V and 3 bases from J, the junction kept 10 bases outside the gene matches. The CDR3: CASSDSSGSIYEQYF. CDR3 in DNA: TGCGCCAGCAGCGATAGTAGCGGGTCCATCTACGAGCAGTACTTC.

The V call is TRBV20-1, the J call TRBJ1-6, with 7 bases fitting TRBD1. The CDR3 runs to 16 residues. CDR1 and CDR2 from the germline V gene are DFQATT and SNEGSKA (reference sequence). Trimming cost V 0 bases and J 8 bases; bases outside gene matches: 10. This chain's CDR3 is CSARDQKQGKDSPLHF. The CDR3 region has the DNA TGCAGTGCTAGAGACCAAAAACAGGGGAAGGATTCACCCCTCCACTTT.

This clonotype has at least ten counts. V and J are TRBV5-1 and TRBJ1-1, with a tentative D call TRBD1 (6 bases). Trimming removed 1 base at V and 7 bases at J, with 14 bases between. This CDR3 is 14 amino acids long. Germline V CDR1 and CDR2: SGHRS, YFSETQ. CDR3 sequence reads: CASSLSGAAFEAFF. The DNA for the CDR3 is TGCGCCAGCAGCTTGTCGGGGGCGGCCTTTGAAGCTTTCTTT.

This chain joins TRBV25-1 and TRBJ1-1; 8 bases align to TRBD1. The CDR3 spans 14 residues. Germline lookup yields CDR1 MGHDK and CDR2 SYGVNS. Trimming at V came to 3 bases and at J to 4 bases, leaving 4 bases not matched to a gene. The CDR3 region is CASSEDRVFTEAFF. Written as DNA, the CDR3 is TGTGCCAGCAGTGAGGACAGGGTGTTCACTGAAGCTTTCTTT.

With regard to this clonotype: A junction boundary mismatches the germline segment, possibly from a read error. The chain carries TRBV6-2 or TRBV6-3 and TRBJ2-7, with D hard to call. The germline gives CDR1 MNHEY, CDR2 SVGEGT. This CDR3 is 12 amino acids long. The CDR3, as DNA: TGTGCCAGCAGTTACGACACCATCTACATCTTCTTC. The encoded protein is CASSYDTIYIFF.

This chain connects TRBV4-2 to TRBJ2-5; 9 bases match TRBD1. CDR1 and CDR2 from the germline V gene are LGHNA and YNFKEQ. The CDR3 runs 15 residues. Trimming took 4 bases from V and 3 from J; bases not matched to a gene: 6. The DNA of the CDR3 is TGTGCCAGCAGCCGTACCCGACAGGGGGAAGAGACCCAGTACTTC. Encoded protein: CASSRTRQGEETQYF.

CDR3 coding DNA: TGTGCCAGCAGCTTACCGAACAGGGGACAAGAGACCCAGTACTTC. Amino acid sequence: CASSLPNRGQETQYF. J is TRBJ2-5 and V is TRBV7-9; TRBD1 aligns across 7 bases. The CDR3 loop spans 15 amino acids. Germline values: CDR1 SEHNR, CDR2 FQNEAQ (reference sequence). Trimming removed 2 bases from V and 2 bases from J; junction bases left unmatched: 5.

Worth noting for this clonotype: Being one base from a much bigger clone, this may be a read error. The chain carries TRBV5-1 and TRBJ1-1; no clear D. CDR1 and CDR2 from the germline V gene are SGHRS and YFSETQ. The CDR3 consists of 13 residues. The CDR3 here is CAGSSDGNTEAFF. Written as DNA, the CDR3 is TGCGCCGGCAGCTCGGACGGGAACACTGAAGCTTTCTTT.

The chain employs TRBV7-2 and TRBJ1-5, with a weak D call TRBD1 (5 bases). Germline assignment: CDR1 SGHTA and CDR2 FQGNSA. The length of the CDR3 is 12 residues. V lost 5 bases and J lost 9, with 11 bases in between. In DNA form, the CDR3 reads TGTGCCAGCAGCCAAGTTAGGGGGCCCCAGCATTTT. As protein: CASSQVRGPQHF.

To note about this clonotype: A much larger clone lies a single base off, so this may be a read error. In nucleotides, the CDR3 is TGCGCCAACAGCAATACTAGCGGGGGGGCGACTGAGCAGTTCTTC. Protein sequence: CANSNTSGGATEQFF. The chain links TRBV5-1 to TRBJ2-1, with 13 nucleotides matching TRBD2. Germline lookup yields CDR1 SGHRS and CDR2 YFSETQ. This CDR3 has 15 amino acids.

J is TRBJ1-2 and V is TRBV2; D remains unclear. The CDR3 totals 14 residues. Looked up from germline, CDR1 is SNHLY and CDR2 is FYNNEI. V was trimmed by 6 bases and J by 4 bases, leaving 15 bases between them. The CDR3 sequence is CASRLAESGYGYTF. CDR3 DNA: TGTGCCAGCAGGCTAGCAGAGTCTGGCTATGGCTACACCTTC.

The chain combines TRBV24-1 with TRBJ1-2; 7 bases line up with TRBD1. Germline V gene sequence: CDR1 KGHDR, CDR2 SFDVKD. V was clipped by 5 bases and J by 8 bases; unmatched bases: 13. The CDR3 consists of 15 residues. The CDR3 region is CATSGTYTGVGGYTF. The CDR3 nucleotides read TGTGCCACCAGTGGCACCTATACAGGGGTAGGAGGCTACACCTTC.